The present TCR beta chain was sequenced within a study of shared clonotypes between healthy human individuals. Trimming stripped 6 bases from V and 0 bases from J, with 14 bases between. This CDR3 has 16 residues. Germline-derived CDR1 and CDR2 are LGHNA and YNFKEQ. Clones were read by immunoSEQ multiplex PCR, and TCRdb kept only the in-frame ones, dropping some. The sample lists approximately 440,000 clones; about 74% were seen once. Sequenced material: PBMCs. This TCR derives from a woman aged 40 to 50 in good health. Some clones in this sample may be carry-over from other donors' samples. The chain is built from TRBV4-2 and TRBJ1-4; D uncertain. The CDR3 coding sequence is TGTGCCAGCAGACCTGGGAGGTTTGCAACTAATGAAAAACTGTTTTTT. Residues: CASRPGRFATNEKLFF.